Given below is one TCR beta chain in context. This specimen comes from a study of graft-versus-host responses after intestinal transplantation. Study overall: All recipients were given anti-thymocyte globulin induction, and tacrolimus and steroids were then administered for roughly 3 years.

The V segment lost 6 bases and the J segment 9 bases; nucleotides outside the gene matches: 11. This CDR3 is 16 amino acids long. Germline loops: CDR1 SGHRS, CDR2 YFSETQ. Clones were read by immunoSEQ multiplex PCR, and TCRdb kept only the in-frame ones, dropping some. The sample holds 85,000 to 100,000 clones, about 82% seen once. This sample comprised PBMCs, obtained 255 days after intestinal transplant. The rearrangement links TRBV5-1 to TRBJ2-1, with 14 positions matching TRBD2. The sequence came from a human patient who received an intestinal transplant, so some T cells may come from the graft donor. In DNA form, the CDR3 reads TGCGCCAGCACCTTAAGACTAGCGGGGGGGTTAGGTGAGCAGTTCTTC. Translated, it gives CASTLRLAGGLGEQFF.